The sequence of this TCR beta chain was determined in a study of beta chain features in type 1 diabetes. The study, taken as a whole, reports: In all four CD4+ subsets, TCRB CDR3 length was significantly, moderately reduced in type 1 diabetes.

Of note for this clone: What it binds is unknown.

CDR1 and CDR2 from the germline V gene are LNHNV and YYDKDF (reference sequence). V dropped 4 bases and J dropped 9; count of bases not matched to a gene: 9. This CDR3 has 15 residues. All sorted populations exceeded 95% purity. Expressed TCRB transcripts were sequenced because the entire RNA isolate underwent reverse transcription. The read count averaged approximately 4 million across naive, central memory and regulatory T cell samples. Repertoires were generated with immunoSEQ multiplex PCR, while TCRdb's copy carries only in-frame clones and drops some. The sample includes under 400,000 clones, approximately 12% of them seen just once.

This receptor was identified in a young woman with type 1 diabetes. The chain employs TRBV15 and TRBJ1-6; the match to TRBD1 covers 7 bases. Sequencing was done on a sample of naive CD4+ T cells from blood. CDR3 sequence: CATSKEGARSSPLHF. The CDR3 DNA reads TGTGCCACCAGCAAGGAGGGGGCCCGGAGTTCACCCCTCCACTTT.